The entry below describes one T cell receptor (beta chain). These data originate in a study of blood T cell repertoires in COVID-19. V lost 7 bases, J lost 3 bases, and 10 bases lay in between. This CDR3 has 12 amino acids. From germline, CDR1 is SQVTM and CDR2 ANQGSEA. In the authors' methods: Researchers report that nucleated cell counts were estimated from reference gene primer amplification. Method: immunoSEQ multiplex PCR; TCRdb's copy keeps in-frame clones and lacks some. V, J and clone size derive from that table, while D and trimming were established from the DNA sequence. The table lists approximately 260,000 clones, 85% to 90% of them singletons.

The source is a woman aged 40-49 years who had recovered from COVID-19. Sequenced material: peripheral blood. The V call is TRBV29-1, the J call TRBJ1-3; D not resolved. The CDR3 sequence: CSAEHGGNTIYF. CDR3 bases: TGCAGCGCCGAGCACGGTGGAAACACCATATATTTT.